The rows below give T cell receptor beta chains drawn from one sample of a study of blood T cell repertoires in COVID-19. The assay was immunoSEQ multiplex PCR, and TCRdb's table has in-frame clones only and misses some. The sample lists about 170,000 clones; 88% were seen once. Sequencing was done on a sample of peripheral blood. The receptors originated from a man in his fifties who had recovered from COVID-19. Each CDR3 is given without its conserved first and last residue.

j_call cdr3_length v_call cdr3_aa
TRBJ1-2 13 TRBV5-1 ASSWGTGDNYGYT
TRBJ2-6 13 TRBV23-1 ASSQRRGRANVLT
TRBJ1-2 12 TRBV29-1 SVGTGQGHYGYT
TRBJ1-5 11 TRBV2 ASRGQLNQPQH
TRBJ2-5 11 TRBV6-5 ASSWGGQETQY
TRBJ2-7 13 TRBV9 ASSVAGLAFDEQY
TRBJ1-1 10 TRBV18 ASSRGGTEAF
TRBJ2-4 12 TRBV5-1 ASSLGVTKNIQY
TRBJ2-5 12 TRBV6-2/TRBV6-3 ASSASGGQETQY
TRBJ2-2 14 TRBV7-3 ASSPTGTGNTGELF
TRBJ2-2 18 TRBV19 ASRLRHDSSGSVRTGELF
TRBJ2-1 16 TRBV28 ASSSIAGTSGRSNEQF
TRBJ2-7 13 TRBV7-6 ASSLAGTGGYEQY
TRBJ2-6 15 TRBV7-9 ASSSGTLDSGANVLT